This is a list of T cell receptor beta chains from one sample in a study of control samples from healthy donors and cancer patients. Some clones are missing from TCRdb's copy, which holds only in-frame ones; the method was immunoSEQ multiplex PCR. The sample holds roughly 98,000 clones, roughly four fifths seen once. The sequencing sample was made of blood. The receptors originated from a woman aged 55-70 years in good health. CDR3s include the opening cysteine and the closing phenylalanine or tryptophan. D genes are given only for firm matches. Size values are once, few and many counts, or a class for expanded clones, and some rows have none.

>TRBJ2-5|TRBD1|NA|TRBV6-1
TGTGCCAGCAGTGACCGACAGGGCCGGGTCCAAGAGACCCAGTACTTC
CASSDRQGRVQETQYF
>TRBJ1-5|NA|NA|TRBV6-4
TGTGCCAGCAGTGAAGGGGGTGGGGGACAGCCCCAGCATTTT
CASSEGGGGQPQHF
>TRBJ2-2|TRBD2|NA|TRBV5-5
TGTGCCAGCAGCACCCGGACTAGCGGGGGAACCGGGGAGCTGTTTTTT
CASSTRTSGGTGELFF
>TRBJ2-5|NA|NA|TRBV28
TGTGCCAGCAGTTTCGACCGGTCCCTACAAGAGACCCAGTACTTC
CASSFDRSLQETQYF
>TRBJ1-3|NA|NA|TRBV18
TGTGCCAGCTCAGAAGGACCCAGCTCTGGAAACACCATATATTTT
CASSEGPSSGNTIYF
>TRBJ1-5|NA|NA|TRBV2
TGTGCCAGCAAGAACGACATTAGCAATCAGCCCCAGCATTTT
CASKNDISNQPQHF
>TRBJ1-3|NA|NA|TRBV3-1/TRBV3-2
TGTGCCAGCAGCCCAGCTGGAAACACCATATATTTT
CASSPAGNTIYF
>TRBJ1-2|NA|NA|TRBV5-1
TGCGCCAGCAGCTTGGTATCGGGCCAGGGCTATGGCTACACCTTC
CASSLVSGQGYGYTF
>TRBJ2-7|NA|NA|TRBV6-2/TRBV6-3
TGTGCCAGCAGTCTAGTCGACAAACTCTACGAGCAGTACTTC
CASSLVDKLYEQYF
>TRBJ2-7|TRBD2|NA|TRBV28
TGTGCCAGCGGGACTACCCCCTACGAGCAGTACTTC
CASGTTPYEQYF
>TRBJ1-2|NA|NA|TRBV7-9
TGTGCCAGCAGCCCCGGGGGGCCTTGGGGCTACACCTTC
CASSPGGPWGYTF
>TRBJ1-1|NA|few|TRBV28
TGTGCCAGCACCTTAGGGGGTAACACTGAAGCTTTCTTT
CASTLGGNTEAFF
>TRBJ1-1|NA|NA|TRBV12-3/TRBV12-4
TGTGCCAGCAAAGGGGGGGGGAACACTGAAGCTTTCTTT
CASKGGGNTEAFF
>TRBJ2-7|NA|NA|TRBV7-8
TGTGCCAGCAGCCACGGTCGGCTCACCTACGAGCAGTACTTC
CASSHGRLTYEQYF
>TRBJ2-1|NA|NA|TRBV6-1
TGTGCCAGCAGTGAAGGTAGCGCCCCCTACAATGAGCAGTTCTTC
CASSEGSAPYNEQFF
>TRBJ2-7|TRBD1|NA|TRBV28
TGTGCCAGCAGTGCCGGGACAGGTCTTCGCGAGCAGTACTTC
CASSAGTGLREQYF
>TRBJ2-5|NA|NA|TRBV2
TGTGCCAGCAGGCAAAGGGGGAACCAAGAGACCCAGTACTTC
CASRQRGNQETQYF
>TRBJ1-2|TRBD1|NA|TRBV4-3
TGCGCCAGCAGCCAAGGACAGGGGTATGGCTACACCTTC
CASSQGQGYGYTF
>TRBJ1-3|TRBD1|few|TRBV19
TGTGCCAGTAGTCCGGGACAGGGACCTGGAAACACCATATATTTT
CASSPGQGPGNTIYF
>TRBJ2-5|NA|NA|TRBV5-4
TGTGCCAGCAGCTTGATGAGGGGCGAGGAGACCCAGTACTTC
CASSLMRGEETQYF
>TRBJ1-2|TRBD1|NA|TRBV5-5
TGTGCCAGCAGCTATATGGACAGGGCCCCGGATGGCTACACCTTC
CASSYMDRAPDGYTF
>TRBJ1-1|TRBD1|NA|TRBV4-1
TGCGCCAGCAAACCACTTGGGACAGGGGTTGGTGAAGCTTTCTTT
CASKPLGTGVGEAFF
>TRBJ1-2|NA|NA|TRBV14
TGTGCCAGCAGCCAAGGGACAGCCGGCTACACCTTC
CASSQGTAGYTF